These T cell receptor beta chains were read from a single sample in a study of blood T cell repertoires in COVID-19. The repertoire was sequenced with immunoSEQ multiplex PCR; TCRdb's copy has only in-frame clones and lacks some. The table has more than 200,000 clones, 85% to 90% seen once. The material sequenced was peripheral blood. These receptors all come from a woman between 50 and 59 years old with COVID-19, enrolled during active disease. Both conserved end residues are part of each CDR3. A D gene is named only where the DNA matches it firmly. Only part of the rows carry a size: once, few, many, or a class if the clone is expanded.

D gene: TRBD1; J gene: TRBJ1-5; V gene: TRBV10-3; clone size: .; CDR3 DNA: TGTGCCATCAGTGAGTCTGGGGACAGCGATCAGCCCCAGCATTTT; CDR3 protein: CAISESGDSDQPQHF
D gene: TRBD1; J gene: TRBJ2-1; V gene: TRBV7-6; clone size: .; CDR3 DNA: TGTGCCAGCAGTTCACGGGACAGGGTGTGGGACAATGAGCAGTTCTTC; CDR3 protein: CASSSRDRVWDNEQFF
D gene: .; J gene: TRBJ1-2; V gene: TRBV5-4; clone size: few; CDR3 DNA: TGTGCCAGCACCTATTTGACAGGATACTCAGATGGCTACACCTTC; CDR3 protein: CASTYLTGYSDGYTF
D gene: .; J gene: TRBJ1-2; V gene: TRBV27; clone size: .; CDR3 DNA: TGTGCCAGCAGTCCCCGGACAGCTAACTATGGCTACACCTTC; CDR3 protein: CASSPRTANYGYTF
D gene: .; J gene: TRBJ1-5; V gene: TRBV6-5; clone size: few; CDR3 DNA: TGTGCCAGCACGGGGTCAGGGGCGGTCAATCAGCCCCAGCATTTT; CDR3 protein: CASTGSGAVNQPQHF
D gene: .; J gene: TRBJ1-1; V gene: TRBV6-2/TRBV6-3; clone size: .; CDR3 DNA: TGTGCCAGCAGTTACCCGCTCCCCCGGGACTCACGCGGGAACACTGAAGCTTTCTTT; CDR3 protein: CASSYPLPRDSRGNTEAFF
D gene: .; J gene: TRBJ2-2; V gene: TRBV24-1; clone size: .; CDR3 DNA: TGTGCCACCAGTGATACGAAACCCAGGGATTCCGGGGAGCTGTTTTTT; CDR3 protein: CATSDTKPRDSGELFF
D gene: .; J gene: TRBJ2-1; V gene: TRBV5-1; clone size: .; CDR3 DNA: TGCGCCAGCAGCTTGGCGCCCAGGGGAAATTACAATGAGCAGTTCTTC; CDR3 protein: CASSLAPRGNYNEQFF
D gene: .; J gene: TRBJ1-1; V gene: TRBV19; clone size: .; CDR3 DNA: TGTGCCAGTAGTGCCGCCGGGTACCGCGGGGCTTTCTTT; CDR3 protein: CASSAAGYRGAFF
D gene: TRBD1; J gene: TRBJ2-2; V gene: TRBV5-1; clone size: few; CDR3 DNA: TGCGCCAGCAGCTTGGAAGTTATGGGGACAGGGAACACCGGGGAGCTGTTTTTT; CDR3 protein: CASSLEVMGTGNTGELFF
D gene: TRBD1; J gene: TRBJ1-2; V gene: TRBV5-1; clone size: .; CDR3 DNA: TGCGCCAGCAGCTTGGGAGACAGGGACTATGGCTACACCTTC; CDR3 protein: CASSLGDRDYGYTF
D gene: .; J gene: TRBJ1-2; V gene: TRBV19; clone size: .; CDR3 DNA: TGTGCCAGTAGTATAACAGAGATAGGCTATGGCTACACCTTC; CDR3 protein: CASSITEIGYGYTF
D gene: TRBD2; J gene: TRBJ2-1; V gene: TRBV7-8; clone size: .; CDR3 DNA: TGTGCCAGCAGCTTAACCCCTGGGAGGAAGCGGGGGGACCCTGGGGTGTTCTTC; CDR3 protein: CASSLTPGRKRGDPGVFF
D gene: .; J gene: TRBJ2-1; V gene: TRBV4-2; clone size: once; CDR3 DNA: TGTGCCAGCAGCCAAGATGAGAACTCCCCCTACAATGAGCAGTTCTTC; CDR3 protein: CASSQDENSPYNEQFF